These T cell receptor beta chains were read from a single sample in a study of blood T cell repertoires in COVID-19. Using immunoSEQ multiplex PCR, the repertoire was profiled, and TCRdb retains in-frame clones only, with some absent. The data show 390,000 or so clones, with 83% seen just once and approximately 5.4% held by the top ten. The sequenced material came from PBMCs or T cells enriched from blood (not recorded which). These receptor sequences come from a woman in her forties or fifties who had recovered from COVID-19. Both conserved end residues are part of each CDR3. Each record gives: V gene, J gene, D gene, CDR3 length, CDR3 DNA, CDR3 protein. A D gene is named only where the DNA matches it firmly.

TRBV5-4	TRBJ2-1	NA	15	TGTGCCAGCAGCTTGGTGGCGCGGCAAAACAATGAGCAGTTCTTC	CASSLVARQNNEQFF
TRBV29-1	TRBJ1-2	NA	18	TGCAGCGTGCGTAGGCAGGGAGGCCCCTATGCCTCGGGGGGTGGCTACACCTTC	CSVRRQGGPYASGGGYTF
TRBV18	TRBJ2-5	TRBD1	15	TGTGCCAGCTCACCGTCTGACAGGGGGCACGAGACCCAGTACTTC	CASSPSDRGHETQYF
TRBV18	TRBJ2-1	TRBD1	13	TGTGCCAGCTCACCACAGGGGGCCAATGAGCAGTTCTTC	CASSPQGANEQFF
TRBV3-1/TRBV3-2	TRBJ1-1	NA	11	TGTGCCAGCAGCCAAGATCGTGTAGCTTTCTTT	CASSQDRVAFF
TRBV5-1	TRBJ1-2	NA	14	TGCGCCAGCAGCTTGGACGGGACTAACTATGGCTACACCTTC	CASSLDGTNYGYTF
TRBV5-6	TRBJ2-5	TRBD2	17	TGTGCCAGCAGCTTGGGACTAGCGGGGAACGTACAGTTGACCCAGTACTTC	CASSLGLAGNVQLTQYF
TRBV21-1	TRBJ2-1	NA	15	TGTGCCAGCAGCACCGGGACTCCCTACTACAATGAGCAGTTCTTC	CASSTGTPYYNEQFF
TRBV23-1	TRBJ1-3	TRBD1	16	TGCGCCAGCACCCTAACAGGGGGGGCCTCTGGAAACACCATATATTTT	CASTLTGGASGNTIYF
TRBV29-1	TRBJ2-7	NA	11	TGCAGCGTCAAACAGGGTTACGAGCAGTACTTC	CSVKQGYEQYF
TRBV5-4	TRBJ2-1	TRBD2	15	TGTGCCAGCAGCATCACTAGCGGGGTAGGAGGCGAGCAGTTCTTC	CASSITSGVGGEQFF
TRBV7-2	TRBJ2-5	TRBD1	16	TGTGCCAGCAGCTTAGGGTCCGGACAGGGGCGGGGGACCCAGTACTTC	CASSLGSGQGRGTQYF
TRBV5-1	TRBJ1-2	TRBD1	15	TGCGCCAGCAGCAGCACCGGGACAGGGAACTATGGCTACACCTTC	CASSSTGTGNYGYTF
TRBV24-1	TRBJ1-1	TRBD1	17	TGTGCCACCAGTGATCCTGACAGGGAAGTAGAGGACACTGAAGCTTTCTTT	CATSDPDREVEDTEAFF
TRBV30	TRBJ2-7	NA	15	TGTGCCTGGAAGCCCCGGAGTTGGGTGGGGGGCGAGCAGTACTTC	CAWKPRSWVGGEQYF
TRBV9	TRBJ1-5	NA	15	TGTGCCAGCAGCGTAGGGTGGGGGGGCAATCAGCCCCAGCATTTT	CASSVGWGGNQPQHF
TRBV6-5	TRBJ2-7	TRBD2	15	TGTGCCAGCAGCCCATTTAGCGGGGGGGCTGGAGAGCAGTACTTC	CASSPFSGGAGEQYF
TRBV7-9	TRBJ1-4	NA	15	TGTGCCAGCAGCTTCGACTTAACAACTAATGAAAAACTGTTTTTT	CASSFDLTTNEKLFF
TRBV7-9	TRBJ1-3	NA	17	TGTGCCAGCAGCCATTCGCCCAGGGCCCCCTCTGGAAACACCATATATTTT	CASSHSPRAPSGNTIYF
TRBV11-2	TRBJ2-3	TRBD2	17	TGTGCCAGCAGCTTAGACCTGATTAGCGGGAGCACAGATACGCAGTATTTT	CASSLDLISGSTDTQYF
TRBV29-1	TRBJ1-2	TRBD1	17	TGCAGCGGCCTTAAAGAGTCGCCAGGGGGCCTTAACTATGGCTACACCTTC	CSGLKESPGGLNYGYTF
TRBV5-1	TRBJ1-5	NA	14	TGCGCCAGCAGCTTGGAACAGGGCCAGCAGCCCCAGCATTTT	CASSLEQGQQPQHF